This T cell receptor beta chain was recovered during a study of blood T cell repertoires in COVID-19. The overall study: Both acute and convalescent COVID-19 samples were obtained from the United States, Italy and Spain. The cDNA or gDNA used as material had been derived from T cells, B-cell-depleted T cells, or PBMCs.

Method: immunoSEQ multiplex PCR; TCRdb's copy keeps in-frame clones and lacks some. Of 20,000 to 25,000 clones detected, roughly 73% appear once; the ten largest clones hold less than 20%. This clonotype originated in a human donor in a cohort sampled during active or convalescent COVID-19. Sequencing input: peripheral blood.

For the CDR3, the DNA is TGTGCCAGCAGCATCCGGGACAGGGGGCGTGTACCTGAAAAACTGTTTTTT. Residues: CASSIRDRGRVPEKLFF. The chain is built from TRBV11-3 and TRBJ1-4; 12 bases line up with TRBD1. The CDR3 covers 17 residues. With V trimmed by 5 bases and J by 7 bases, 11 bases remained unmatched. In germline, CDR1 is SGHNT, CDR2 YENEEA.